This T cell receptor beta chain comes out of a study of siplizumab effects on memory and regulatory T cells. Points from the study as a whole: Alloreactive sequences tracing back to unstimulated CD4+ memory cells fell significantly with siplizumab.

Note on this clone: Its specificity is unknown.

Losses at the gene ends were 2 bases for V and 2 bases for J; bases not matched to a gene: 11. Germline assignment: CDR1 SGHRS and CDR2 YFSETQ. The CDR3 covers 19 residues. Assays were performed on approximately 100,000 TCR templates per sample. Sequencing was performed with immunoSEQ multiplex PCR; in TCRdb, only in-frame clones are kept and a portion is missing. This sample has roughly 50,000 clones, with more than 85% found just once. Sequencing was performed on CD8+ T cells sorted from blood. The chain has TRBV5-1 and TRBJ2-1, with 12 bases that match TRBD2. The sequence was collected from a human donor in good health. The CDR3 loop is CASSLMDSSGRAPYNEQFF. As DNA, the CDR3 is TGCGCCAGCAGCTTAATGGACTCTAGCGGGAGGGCCCCCTACAATGAGCAGTTCTTC. The whole variable domain, filled in from reference TRBV5-1 and TRBJ2-1, reads KAGVTQTPRYLIKTRGQQVTLSCSPISGHRSVSWYQQTPGQGLQFLFEYFSETQRNKGNFPGRFSGRQFSNSRSEMNVSTLELGDSALYLCASSLMDSSGRAPYNEQFFGPGTRLTVL.